The rows below give T cell receptor beta chains drawn from one sample of a study of shared clonotypes between healthy human individuals. Method: immunoSEQ multiplex PCR; TCRdb's copy keeps in-frame clones and lacks some. Among fewer than 2.5 million clones listed, 80% to 95% were seen once. Material: naive CD4+ T cells from PBMCs. These receptors were taken from a man between 18 and 29 years old in good health. Some clones in this sample may be carry-over from other donors' samples. Each CDR3 is given with its conserved first and last residue. A D gene is named only where the DNA matches it firmly. Clone size is not always given. Where it is, it says once, few, many or a class for expanded clones.

clone size: NA; V gene: TRBV6-6; D gene: TRBD2; J gene: TRBJ2-1; CDR3 protein: CASSYRSSGNNEQFF; CDR3 DNA: TGTGCCAGCAGTTATCGTTCTAGCGGTAACAATGAGCAGTTCTTC
clone size: NA; V gene: TRBV28; D gene: NA; J gene: TRBJ1-3; CDR3 protein: CASLGIESGNTIYF; CDR3 DNA: TGTGCCAGCCTTGGGATCGAATCTGGAAACACCATATATTTT
clone size: NA; V gene: TRBV10-3; D gene: NA; J gene: TRBJ2-7; CDR3 protein: CAISREISSYEQYF; CDR3 DNA: TGTGCCATCTCTCGGGAGATCTCCTCCTACGAGCAGTACTTC
clone size: NA; V gene: TRBV5-4; D gene: TRBD1; J gene: TRBJ1-1; CDR3 protein: CASSLEGQVNTEAFF; CDR3 DNA: TGTGCCAGCAGTCTGGAAGGACAGGTTAACACTGAAGCTTTCTTT
clone size: NA; V gene: TRBV2; D gene: NA; J gene: TRBJ2-7; CDR3 protein: CASSEGTYTGEQYF; CDR3 DNA: TGTGCCAGCAGTGAGGGAACATACACCGGCGAGCAGTACTTC
clone size: NA; V gene: TRBV10-3; D gene: TRBD1; J gene: TRBJ2-7; CDR3 protein: CAIRLTGDHEQYF; CDR3 DNA: TGTGCCATCAGGTTGACAGGGGACCACGAGCAGTACTTC
clone size: NA; V gene: TRBV6-5; D gene: NA; J gene: TRBJ1-5; CDR3 protein: CASSYLPGRNQPQHF; CDR3 DNA: TGTGCCAGCAGTTACCTCCCTGGAAGGAATCAGCCCCAGCATTTT
clone size: few; V gene: TRBV28; D gene: NA; J gene: TRBJ1-1; CDR3 protein: CASEMNTEAFF; CDR3 DNA: TGTGCCAGCGAGATGAACACTGAAGCTTTCTTT
clone size: NA; V gene: TRBV6-5; D gene: NA; J gene: TRBJ1-4; CDR3 protein: CASSWGEEEKLFF; CDR3 DNA: TGTGCCAGCAGTTGGGGGGAGGAGGAAAAACTGTTTTTT
clone size: NA; V gene: TRBV9; D gene: NA; J gene: TRBJ2-2; CDR3 protein: CASSVASRGTGELFF; CDR3 DNA: TGTGCCAGCAGCGTAGCGTCTAGAGGCACCGGGGAGCTGTTTTTT
clone size: NA; V gene: TRBV4-2; D gene: TRBD1; J gene: TRBJ1-1; CDR3 protein: CASSHARDRVRGKNTEAFF; CDR3 DNA: TGTGCCAGCAGCCATGCCCGGGACAGGGTTAGGGGTAAGAACACTGAAGCTTTCTTT
clone size: NA; V gene: TRBV4-3; D gene: NA; J gene: TRBJ2-3; CDR3 protein: CASSQAYTADTQYF; CDR3 DNA: TGCGCCAGCAGCCAAGCTTATACTGCAGATACGCAGTATTTT
clone size: NA; V gene: TRBV15; D gene: TRBD2; J gene: TRBJ2-3; CDR3 protein: CATSRASGLTSTDTQYF; CDR3 DNA: TGTGCCACCAGCAGGGCTAGCGGGCTTACTAGCACAGATACGCAGTATTTT
clone size: NA; V gene: TRBV5-1; D gene: NA; J gene: TRBJ2-3; CDR3 protein: CASSLGGRLGTDTQYF; CDR3 DNA: TGCGCCAGCAGCTTGGGGGGGAGACTGGGCACAGATACGCAGTATTTT
clone size: NA; V gene: TRBV9; D gene: NA; J gene: TRBJ1-2; CDR3 protein: CASSVYREGYTF; CDR3 DNA: TGTGCCAGCAGCGTGTACCGGGAGGGCTACACCTTC
clone size: NA; V gene: TRBV5-1; D gene: NA; J gene: TRBJ2-7; CDR3 protein: CASSLGGWGDSSYEQYF; CDR3 DNA: TGCGCCAGCAGCTTGGGCGGGTGGGGGGACTCCTCCTACGAGCAGTACTTC
clone size: NA; V gene: TRBV7-3; D gene: NA; J gene: TRBJ2-6; CDR3 protein: CASTERGAAGANVLTF; CDR3 DNA: TGTGCCAGCACCGAAAGGGGGGCAGCCGGGGCCAACGTCCTGACTTTC
clone size: NA; V gene: TRBV19; D gene: TRBD1; J gene: TRBJ1-2; CDR3 protein: CASRPDRGNYGYTF; CDR3 DNA: TGTGCCAGTAGGCCAGACAGGGGTAACTATGGCTACACCTTC
clone size: NA; V gene: TRBV30; D gene: NA; J gene: TRBJ2-5; CDR3 protein: CAWKPGSETQYF; CDR3 DNA: TGTGCCTGGAAGCCAGGGAGCGAGACCCAGTACTTC
clone size: once; V gene: TRBV20-1; D gene: NA; J gene: TRBJ2-5; CDR3 protein: CSATKGGPQYF; CDR3 DNA: TGCAGTGCAACCAAGGGGGGCCCCCAGTACTTC
clone size: NA; V gene: TRBV30; D gene: NA; J gene: TRBJ2-1; CDR3 protein: CAWSVGGSSYEQFF; CDR3 DNA: TGTGCCTGGAGTGTTGGAGGGAGTAGCTATGAGCAGTTCTTC
clone size: NA; V gene: TRBV9; D gene: TRBD2; J gene: TRBJ2-7; CDR3 protein: CASSVGLAGASSYEQYF; CDR3 DNA: TGTGCCAGCAGCGTAGGGCTAGCGGGAGCAAGCTCCTACGAGCAGTACTTC
clone size: NA; V gene: TRBV4-1; D gene: NA; J gene: TRBJ2-1; CDR3 protein: CASSSGPLRGQFF; CDR3 DNA: TGCGCCAGCAGCTCTGGTCCCCTCAGAGGGCAGTTCTTC
clone size: NA; V gene: TRBV27; D gene: NA; J gene: TRBJ2-2; CDR3 protein: CASSFGDHTGELFF; CDR3 DNA: TGTGCCAGCAGTTTTGGGGATCACACCGGGGAGCTGTTTTTT
clone size: NA; V gene: TRBV4-1; D gene: NA; J gene: TRBJ1-5; CDR3 protein: CASSHLGREGQQPQHF; CDR3 DNA: TGCGCCAGCAGCCACCTGGGACGGGAAGGTCAGCAGCCCCAGCATTTT
clone size: NA; V gene: TRBV28; D gene: NA; J gene: TRBJ2-7; CDR3 protein: CASSPQDGSAYEQYF; CDR3 DNA: TGTGCCAGCAGTCCCCAGGACGGATCCGCCTACGAGCAGTACTTC
clone size: once; V gene: TRBV30; D gene: TRBD1; J gene: TRBJ1-4; CDR3 protein: CAWSAKYEGQRRRELFF; CDR3 DNA: TGTGCCTGGAGTGCGAAATACGAGGGACAGAGGCGCCGAGAACTGTTTTTT
clone size: NA; V gene: TRBV9; D gene: NA; J gene: TRBJ1-2; CDR3 protein: CASSVEGRTYGYTF; CDR3 DNA: TGTGCCAGCAGCGTAGAGGGGCGGACCTATGGCTACACCTTC
clone size: NA; V gene: TRBV20-1; D gene: NA; J gene: TRBJ2-5; CDR3 protein: CSATTQETQYF; CDR3 DNA: TGCAGTGCTACGACACAAGAGACCCAGTACTTC
clone size: NA; V gene: TRBV15; D gene: NA; J gene: TRBJ2-3; CDR3 protein: CATSRDLLSASTDTQYF; CDR3 DNA: TGTGCCACCAGCAGAGATCTATTAAGCGCGAGCACAGATACGCAGTATTTT
clone size: NA; V gene: TRBV7-2; D gene: NA; J gene: TRBJ2-1; CDR3 protein: CASSLVGPPEQFF; CDR3 DNA: TGTGCCAGCAGCTTAGTAGGACCGCCTGAGCAGTTCTTC
clone size: NA; V gene: TRBV5-1; D gene: TRBD1; J gene: TRBJ1-2; CDR3 protein: CASSLGTGVEVGYTF; CDR3 DNA: TGCGCCAGCAGCCTAGGGACAGGGGTGGAAGTTGGCTACACCTTC
clone size: NA; V gene: TRBV6-5; D gene: NA; J gene: TRBJ2-6; CDR3 protein: CASRQQGGGANVLTF; CDR3 DNA: TGTGCCAGCAGGCAACAGGGAGGTGGGGCCAACGTCCTGACTTTC
clone size: NA; V gene: TRBV28; D gene: TRBD2; J gene: TRBJ2-1; CDR3 protein: CASTAGGTYNEQFF; CDR3 DNA: TGTGCCAGCACAGCGGGAGGCACCTACAATGAGCAGTTCTTC
clone size: NA; V gene: TRBV5-4; D gene: NA; J gene: TRBJ2-3; CDR3 protein: CASSPQQGTDTQYF; CDR3 DNA: TGTGCCAGCAGCCCCCAGCAGGGCACAGATACGCAGTATTTT
clone size: NA; V gene: TRBV7-2; D gene: NA; J gene: TRBJ1-2; CDR3 protein: CASSLAYTNYGYTF; CDR3 DNA: TGTGCCAGCAGCTTAGCGTACACTAACTATGGCTACACCTTC
clone size: once; V gene: TRBV7-2; D gene: NA; J gene: TRBJ1-6; CDR3 protein: CASSLGAGTNSPLHF; CDR3 DNA: TGTGCCAGCAGCTTAGGGGCCGGAACGAATTCACCCCTCCACTTT
clone size: NA; V gene: TRBV4-1; D gene: NA; J gene: TRBJ2-7; CDR3 protein: CASSQEGLGASYEQYF; CDR3 DNA: TGCGCCAGCAGCCAAGAAGGACTGGGGGCCTCCTACGAGCAGTACTTC
clone size: NA; V gene: TRBV19; D gene: NA; J gene: TRBJ2-7; CDR3 protein: CASSPRTPYEQYF; CDR3 DNA: TGTGCCAGTAGTCCACGGACGCCTTACGAGCAGTACTTC
clone size: NA; V gene: TRBV5-4; D gene: NA; J gene: TRBJ2-3; CDR3 protein: CASSTPDGSVQDTQYF; CDR3 DNA: TGTGCCAGCAGTACCCCTGACGGGAGTGTCCAAGATACGCAGTATTTT
clone size: NA; V gene: TRBV18; D gene: TRBD1; J gene: TRBJ2-1; CDR3 protein: CASSPRTGLDNEQFF; CDR3 DNA: TGTGCCAGCTCACCAAGGACAGGGCTCGACAATGAGCAGTTCTTC